These T cell receptor beta chains were read from a single sample in a study of blood T cell repertoires in COVID-19. The protocol was immunoSEQ multiplex PCR, while the TCRdb copy is restricted to in-frame clones and leaves out a portion. The sample holds 70,000 to 95,000 clones, roughly 77% seen once. Sequencing was done on a sample of peripheral blood. The receptor source for this set is a human donor in a cohort sampled during active COVID-19. Each CDR3 is given with its conserved first and last residue. A D gene is named only where the DNA matches it firmly. Rows may omit the clone size; those that give it use once, few, many or a size class.

D	V	size	J	DNA	CDR3
NA	TRBV18	NA	TRBJ1-1	TGTGCCAGCTCACCACCGTCCAGGGTCGCCATGAACACTGAAGCTTTCTTT	CASSPPSRVAMNTEAFF
NA	TRBV4-1	once	TRBJ1-1	TGCGCCAGCAGCCAAGTATTGAACACTGAAGCTTTCTTT	CASSQVLNTEAFF
TRBD2	TRBV20-1	NA	TRBJ2-3	TGCAGTGCTAGTGCCCTAGCGGGGGTTTTCACAGATACGCAGTATTTT	CSASALAGVFTDTQYF
NA	TRBV24-1	NA	TRBJ2-2	TGTGCCACCAGTGACACAGGGCGGTACACCGGGGAGCTGTTTTTT	CATSDTGRYTGELFF
TRBD1	TRBV2	once	TRBJ1-4	TGTGCCAGCAGTTGGACAGGGCCAACTAATGAAAAACTGTTTTTT	CASSWTGPTNEKLFF
TRBD2	TRBV18	NA	TRBJ2-1	TGTGCCAGCTCAACCATTCGGGGGGGGACCTACAATGAGCAGTTCTTC	CASSTIRGGTYNEQFF
NA	TRBV5-1	NA	TRBJ1-4	TGCGCCAGCAGCTGGGGGGATGGTAATGAAAAACTGTTTTTT	CASSWGDGNEKLFF
NA	TRBV12-5	NA	TRBJ1-1	TGTGCTAGTGGTTTGCTCCCGGAGACTGAAGCTTTCTTT	CASGLLPETEAFF
TRBD1	TRBV7-9	NA	TRBJ1-1	TGTGCCAGCAGCTTAATCCGGGACAGGGAAACTGAAGCTTTCTTT	CASSLIRDRETEAFF
NA	TRBV10-3	NA	TRBJ2-7	TGTGCCATCAGTGAGAATGGCGGGGAGGTCTCCGAGCAGTACTTC	CAISENGGEVSEQYF
TRBD1	TRBV2	NA	TRBJ2-3	TGTGCCAGCAGTCCCGGACAGGGAGGAGCAGATACGCAGTATTTT	CASSPGQGGADTQYF
NA	TRBV2	NA	TRBJ1-5	TGTGCCACCGCCCGGACTCGAGAAAATCAGCCCCAGCATTTT	CATARTRENQPQHF
TRBD1	TRBV7-2	NA	TRBJ2-7	TGTGCCAGCAGCCGCCCGGGACAGGGGACCTACGAGCAGTACTTC	CASSRPGQGTYEQYF
TRBD1	TRBV6-5	NA	TRBJ1-4	TGTGCCAGCAACCTGGACAGGGGGAATGAAAAACTGTTTTTT	CASNLDRGNEKLFF
NA	TRBV19	NA	TRBJ2-5	TGTGCCAGTAGTATGGGGGGTGCCCAAGAGACCCAGTACTTC	CASSMGGAQETQYF
TRBD2	TRBV2	NA	TRBJ2-1	TGTGCCAGCAGACGTCGAATACTAGCGGGCGAGTCCTACAATGAGCAGTTCTTC	CASRRRILAGESYNEQFF
TRBD2	TRBV13	NA	TRBJ2-2	TGTGCCAGCAGCTTTCAGCGGGGGGCGAACACCGGGGAGCTGTTTTTT	CASSFQRGANTGELFF
TRBD2	TRBV11-3	NA	TRBJ2-7	TGTGCCAGCAGCTTGGGCGGGGGGGCCTACGAGCAGTACTTC	CASSLGGGAYEQYF
NA	TRBV18	NA	TRBJ2-2	TGTGCCAGCTCATTCACCGGACAGACCGGGGAGCTGTTTTTT	CASSFTGQTGELFF
NA	TRBV7-8	NA	TRBJ2-3	TGTGCCAGCAGCTTAGGGGGCGCAGATACGCAGTATTTT	CASSLGGADTQYF
TRBD1	TRBV10-3	NA	TRBJ1-5	TGTGCCATCAGATCCGGGACAGCAGACAATCAGCCCCAGCATTTT	CAIRSGTADNQPQHF
TRBD1	TRBV5-1	NA	TRBJ2-2	TGCGCCAGCAGCTTGGGACAGGGCGTTAGGGCCGGGGAGCTGTTTTTT	CASSLGQGVRAGELFF
NA	TRBV5-1	NA	TRBJ2-5	TGCGCCAGCACCCTAAACGGCTACAGCCAAGAGACCCAGTACTTC	CASTLNGYSQETQYF
NA	TRBV11-2	NA	TRBJ2-5	TGTGCCAGCAGCTTAGGCCTCGGGGGAATGGAGACCCAGTACTTC	CASSLGLGGMETQYF
NA	TRBV6-2/TRBV6-3	NA	TRBJ1-1	TGTGCCAGCAGTTACTCGAATTGGGGCGTGAACACTGAAGCTTTCTTT	CASSYSNWGVNTEAFF
TRBD1	TRBV25-1	NA	TRBJ1-6	TGTGCCAGCAGACGTCCAGGGGGGAATTCACCCCTCCACTTT	CASRRPGGNSPLHF
NA	TRBV28	NA	TRBJ1-3	TGTGCCAGCACCCCTCCCACGCGATCTGGAAACACCATATATTTT	CASTPPTRSGNTIYF
TRBD1	TRBV4-1	NA	TRBJ2-5	TGCGCCAGCAGCCAGGCTCCCCCAGGGGGCCGGGAGACCCAGTACTTC	CASSQAPPGGRETQYF
NA	TRBV11-2	NA	TRBJ2-5	TGTGCCAGCAGCTCTTCGGGGGGCGGGGAGACCCAGTACTTC	CASSSSGGGETQYF
TRBD2	TRBV4-3	NA	TRBJ2-1	TGCGCCAGCAGCTTATTACAGAGCGGGGGGGCCGATGAGCAGTTCTTC	CASSLLQSGGADEQFF
NA	TRBV6-5	NA	TRBJ1-5	TGTGCCAGCAGACAGGGTGTCAATCAGCCCCAGCATTTT	CASRQGVNQPQHF
NA	TRBV15	NA	TRBJ1-5	TGTGCCACCAGCAGAGAAGGGGGTCAGCCCCAGCATTTT	CATSREGGQPQHF
NA	TRBV6-1	NA	TRBJ1-4	TGTGCCAGCAGTGCGTTGGCCGCCTCAACTAATGAAAAACTGTTTTTT	CASSALAASTNEKLFF
NA	TRBV6-1	NA	TRBJ1-6	TGTGCCAGCAGTGATTGGTCAGGTGATTCACCCCTCCACTTT	CASSDWSGDSPLHF
NA	TRBV2	few	TRBJ1-5	TGTGCCAGCAGGAGACGACAGATAGGAGGCAATCAGCCCCAGCATTTT	CASRRRQIGGNQPQHF
NA	TRBV30	NA	TRBJ1-6	TGTGCCTGCCCTGACCCGGAGGGTCCGATCTTTAATTCACCCCTCCACTTT	CACPDPEGPIFNSPLHF
NA	TRBV15	NA	TRBJ1-4	TGTGCCACCAGCAGAGTCCCTTCTGAAAAACTGTTTTTT	CATSRVPSEKLFF
TRBD2	TRBV11-2	NA	TRBJ2-1	TGTGCCAGCAGCTTAGATCCTAGCGGAGCCTACAATGAGCAGTTCTTC	CASSLDPSGAYNEQFF
NA	TRBV4-3	once	TRBJ1-2	TGCGCCAGCAGCCAGGGCGCCCTTCTCTGGGATGGCTACACCTTC	CASSQGALLWDGYTF
NA	TRBV5-3	few	TRBJ2-7	TGTGCCAGAAGCTTTGGGAAAGAGGGCTACGAGCAGTACTTC	CARSFGKEGYEQYF